The 12 T cell receptor beta chains reported below all come from one sample, sequenced in a study of cytomegalovirus exposure and HLA in healthy donors. Sequencing used immunoSEQ multiplex PCR; TCRdb keeps in-frame clones, though not all of them. The table has roughly 100,000 clones, less than 95% seen once. The sequencing input was PBMCs. These receptors were taken from a young woman in good health and CMV-seronegative.

The V and J genes are TRBV19 and TRBJ1-4, with D unresolved. Trimming took 5 bases from V and 3 from J, leaving 7 bases between them. The germline CDR1 and CDR2 sequences are LNHDA and SQIVND (reference sequence). The CDR3 loop spans 13 amino acids. This CDR3 is CASSLVANEKLFF. The DNA of the CDR3 is TGTGCCAGTAGTCTAGTAGCTAATGAAAAACTGTTTTTT.

The chain carries TRBV11-3 and TRBJ1-3, with D maybe TRBD1 (5 bases). In germline, CDR1 is SGHNT, CDR2 YENEEA. V was cut by 0 bases and J by 4 bases, with 13 bases left in between. CDR3 size: 16 residues. DNA for the CDR3: TGTGCCAGCAGCTTAGATGAAGGGGATGCGGGAAACACCATATATTTT. Translated: CASSLDEGDAGNTIYF.

V usage is TRBV9 and J usage is TRBJ1-1; the D gene is possibly TRBD1 (5 bases). Germline V lookup: CDR1 SGDLS, CDR2 YYNGEE. V was trimmed by 3 bases and J by 1 base, leaving 7 bases between them. The CDR3 is made up of 13 amino acids. Written as DNA, the CDR3 is TGTGCCAGCAGCGCAACAGGGAACACTGAAGCTTTCTTT. It translates to CASSATGNTEAFF.

This sequence joins TRBV5-6 and TRBJ2-3, with TRBD1 matching 7 bases. CDR1 is SGHDT, CDR2 YYEEEE, per germline. V trimming: 3 bases; J trimming: 6 bases; junction bases outside the gene matches: 13. CDR3 length: 16 amino acids. The chain's CDR3 is CASSWRGGPLLDTQYF. CDR3 nucleotide sequence: TGTGCCAGCAGCTGGAGAGGGGGCCCACTCCTGGATACGCAGTATTTT.

This clone was observed a few times. J is TRBJ2-7 and V is TRBV7-9; the D gene is possibly TRBD1 (5 bases). The CDR3 totals 12 residues. CDR1 and CDR2 (germline): SEHNR, FQNEAQ (reference sequence). The V end lost 5 bases, the J end lost 4 bases, and 9 bases lay between the germline ends. DNA of the CDR3: TGTGCCAGCAGCGGTCAGGGATACGAGCAGTACTTC. This encodes CASSGQGYEQYF.

The chain uses TRBV2 and TRBJ2-7; TRBD1 aligns across 11 bases. This CDR3 is built from 17 residues. Trimming took 3 bases from V and 4 from J; bases not matched to a gene: 11. Germline lookup yields CDR1 SNHLY and CDR2 FYNNEI. Here the CDR3 DNA reads TGTGCCAGCAGTGAGTCGGGGACAGGGGGGACGAGGTACGAGCAGTACTTC. Its protein product is CASSESGTGGTRYEQYF.

The J gene is TRBJ2-1, the V gene TRBV9, with 8 bases lining up with TRBD2. The V gene end was trimmed by 4 bases and the J gene end by 5 bases; junction bases not matched to a gene: 5. CDR3 size: 14 residues. CDR1 SGDLS and CDR2 YYNGEE come from the germline V gene. The DNA of the CDR3 is TGTGCCAGCAGCCCGGGGGGGATTAACAATGAGCAGTTCTTC. It specifies CASSPGGINNEQFF.

This clone has just one count. The genes are TRBV29-1 and TRBJ2-1; possibly TRBD1 for D (6 bases). This CDR3 is 14 amino acids long. The V gene lost 5 bases and the J gene lost 7 bases, with 18 bases spanning the gap. Germline CDR1 SQVTM, CDR2 ANQGSEA. This CDR3 reads CSVTGTSTQNEQFF. The CDR3 nucleotides read TGCAGCGTTACCGGGACATCCACTCAGAATGAGCAGTTCTTC.

The V gene is TRBV15, the J gene TRBJ2-2; possible D gene TRBD2, 5 bases. Germline CDR1 reads LNHNV; CDR2 reads YYDKDF (reference sequence). V lost 5 bases and J lost 14, with 12 bases in between. The length of the CDR3 is 11 residues. DNA for the CDR3: TGTGCCACCAGCGGCTCGTCGGGACTGTTTTTT. Translation gives CATSGSSGLFF.

The V and J genes are TRBV7-9 and TRBJ2-3, with TRBD2 identical over 8 bases. This CDR3 is 14 amino acids long. The germline V gene has CDR1 SEHNR and CDR2 FQNEAQ (reference sequence). V shed 5 bases and J 0 bases; nucleotides not matched to a gene: 1. The CDR3 nucleotides read TGTGCCAGCAGCCCGGGAGGGAGCACAGATACGCAGTATTTT. Encoded protein: CASSPGGSTDTQYF. Together with reference TRBV7-9 and TRBJ2-3, the CDR3 gives the full variable domain: DTGVSQNPRHKITKRGQNVTFRCDPISEHNRLYWYRQTLGQGPEFLTYFQNEAQLEKSRLLSDRFSAERPKGSFSTLEIQRTEQGDSAMYLCASSPGGSTDTQYFGPGTRLTVL.

The chain employs TRBV7-2 and TRBJ2-7; D gene uncertain. V lost 2 bases and J 5 bases, leaving 13 bases between the germline ends. CDR1 and CDR2 (germline): SGHTA, FQGNSA. The CDR3 is 14 amino acids. The CDR3 DNA reads as TGTGCCAGCAGCTTAACTACGCTAGAGCACGAGCAGTACTTC. Translation gives CASSLTTLEHEQYF.

This chain uses TRBV5-1 with TRBJ1-2, with D perhaps TRBD1 (5 bases). The length of the CDR3 is 15 residues. V was pared by 1 base and J by 2 bases, with 12 bases between. Germline V CDR1 and CDR2: SGHRS, YFSETQ. CDR3 sequence: CASSLLRRGNYGYTF. The CDR3 DNA reads TGCGCCAGCAGCTTGCTCCGTCGGGGGAACTATGGCTACACCTTC. Variable domain in full (rest from reference TRBV5-1 and TRBJ1-2): KAGVTQTPRYLIKTRGQQVTLSCSPISGHRSVSWYQQTPGQGLQFLFEYFSETQRNKGNFPGRFSGRQFSNSRSEMNVSTLELGDSALYLCASSLLRRGNYGYTFGSGTRLTVV.